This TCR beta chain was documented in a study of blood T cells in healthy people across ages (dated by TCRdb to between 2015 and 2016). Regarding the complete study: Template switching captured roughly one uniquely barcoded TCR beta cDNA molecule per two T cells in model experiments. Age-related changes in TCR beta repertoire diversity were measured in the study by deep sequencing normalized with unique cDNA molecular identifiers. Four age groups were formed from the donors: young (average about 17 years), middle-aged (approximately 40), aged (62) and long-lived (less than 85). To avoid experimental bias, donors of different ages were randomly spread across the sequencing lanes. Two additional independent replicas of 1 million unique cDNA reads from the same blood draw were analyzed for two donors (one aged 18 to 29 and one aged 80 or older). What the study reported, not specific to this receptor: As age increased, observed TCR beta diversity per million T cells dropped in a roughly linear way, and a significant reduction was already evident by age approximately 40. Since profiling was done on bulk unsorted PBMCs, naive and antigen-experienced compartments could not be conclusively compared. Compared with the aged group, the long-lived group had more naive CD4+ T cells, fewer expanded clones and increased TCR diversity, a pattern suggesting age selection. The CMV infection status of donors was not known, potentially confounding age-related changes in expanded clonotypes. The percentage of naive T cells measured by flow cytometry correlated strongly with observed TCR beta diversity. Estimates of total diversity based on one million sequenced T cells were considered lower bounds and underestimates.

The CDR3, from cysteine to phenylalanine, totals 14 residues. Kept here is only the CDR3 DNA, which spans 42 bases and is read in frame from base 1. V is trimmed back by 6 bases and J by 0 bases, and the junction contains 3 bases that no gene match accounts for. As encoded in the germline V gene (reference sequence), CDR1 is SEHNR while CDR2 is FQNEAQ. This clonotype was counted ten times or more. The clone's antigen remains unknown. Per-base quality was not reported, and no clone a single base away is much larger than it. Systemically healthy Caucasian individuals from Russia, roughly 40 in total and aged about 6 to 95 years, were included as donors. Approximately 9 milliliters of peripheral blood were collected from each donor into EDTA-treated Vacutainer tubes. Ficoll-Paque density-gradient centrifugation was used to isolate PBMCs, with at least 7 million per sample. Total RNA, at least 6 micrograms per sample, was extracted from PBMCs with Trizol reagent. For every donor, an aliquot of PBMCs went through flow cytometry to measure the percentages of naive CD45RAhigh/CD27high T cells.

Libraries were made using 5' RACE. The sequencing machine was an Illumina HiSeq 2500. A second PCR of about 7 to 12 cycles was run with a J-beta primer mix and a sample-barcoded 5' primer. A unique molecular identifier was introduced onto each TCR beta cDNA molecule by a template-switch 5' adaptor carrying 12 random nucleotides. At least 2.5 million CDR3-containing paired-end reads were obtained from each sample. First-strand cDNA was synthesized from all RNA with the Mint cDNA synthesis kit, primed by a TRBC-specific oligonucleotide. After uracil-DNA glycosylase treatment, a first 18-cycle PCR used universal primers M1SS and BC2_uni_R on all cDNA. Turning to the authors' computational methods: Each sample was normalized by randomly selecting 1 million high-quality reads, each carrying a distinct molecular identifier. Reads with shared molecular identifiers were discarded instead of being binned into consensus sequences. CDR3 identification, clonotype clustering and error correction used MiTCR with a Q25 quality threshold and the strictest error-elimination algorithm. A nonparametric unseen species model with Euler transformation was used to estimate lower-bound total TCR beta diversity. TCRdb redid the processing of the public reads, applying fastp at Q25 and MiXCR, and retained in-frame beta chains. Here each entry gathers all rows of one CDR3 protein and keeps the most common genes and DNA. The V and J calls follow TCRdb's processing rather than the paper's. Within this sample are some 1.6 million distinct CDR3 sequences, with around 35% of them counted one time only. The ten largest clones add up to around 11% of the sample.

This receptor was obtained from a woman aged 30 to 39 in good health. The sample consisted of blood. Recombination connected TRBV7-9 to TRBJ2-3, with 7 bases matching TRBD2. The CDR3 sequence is CASSTSASTDTQYF. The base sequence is TGTGCCAGCAGTACTAGCGCTAGCACAGATACGCAGTATTTT.